The 20 T cell receptor beta chains below all came from one sample that was sequenced in a study of cytomegalovirus exposure and HLA in healthy donors. Assay: immunoSEQ multiplex PCR; the TCRdb copy retains only in-frame clones and omits some. The repertoire has approximately 150,000 clones, 84% of them found once; the top ten carry 10% to 13%. The specimen was PBMCs. These receptors came from a man aged 25 to 45 in good health and CMV-seropositive.

Here the CDR3 reads CASSQENRRGSGELFF. The CDR3, as DNA: TGCGCCAGCAGCCAAGAGAACAGGAGGGGTTCCGGGGAGCTGTTTTTT. The chain has TRBV4-3 and TRBJ2-2; weak D call: TRBD2 (6 bases). CDR3 size: 16 residues. Germline CDR1 LGHNA, CDR2 YSLEER. V lost 0 bases to trimming and J lost 6 bases, with 14 bases between them.

This clone has only a few counts. The V call is TRBV12-1, the J call TRBJ1-4. TRBV12-1 is listed as a pseudogene. The CDR3 contains 13 residues. CDR3: CASSQRGGRKLFF. The DNA for the CDR3 is TGTGCCAGCAGCCAGCGCGGGGGCAGGAAACTGTTTTTT.

The J gene is TRBJ1-2, the V gene TRBV9; D unresolved. V was shortened by 0 bases and J by 5 bases, with 8 bases between the two germline ends. The CDR3 extends over 13 amino acids. Germline CDR1 reads SGDLS; CDR2 reads YYNGEE. DNA for the CDR3: TGTGCCAGCAGCGTAGCTAGTGGGTATGGCTACACCTTC. As protein: CASSVASGYGYTF.

The chain employs TRBV4-1 and TRBJ2-7; D is ambiguous. The CDR3 length is 14 residues. Germline V gene lookup returns CDR1 MGHRA and CDR2 YSYEKL. Trimming removed 0 bases from V and 6 bases from J, with 12 bases in between. CDR3 amino acids: CASSQEQSISEQYF. The CDR3 DNA reads TGCGCCAGCAGCCAAGAACAGTCCATCAGCGAGCAGTACTTC.

A few counts support this clone. The rearrangement links TRBV7-6 to TRBJ1-6; the match to TRBD1 covers 7 bases. The germline CDR1 and CDR2 sequences are SGHVS and FNYEAQ. The CDR3 contains 13 residues. Trimming took 5 bases from V and 10 from J; bases not matched to a gene: 5. For the CDR3, the DNA is TGTGCCAGCAGCATGACAGGGTTATCACCCCTCCACTTT. Translation: CASSMTGLSPLHF.

V gene TRBV28 combines with J gene TRBJ1-5; 7 nucleotides line up with TRBD1. V lost 5 bases to trimming and J lost 4 bases; unmatched junction nucleotides: 5. This CDR3 has 14 residues. CDR1 MDHEN and CDR2 SYDVKM come from the germline V gene. In DNA form, the CDR3 reads TGTGCCAGCAGTCTCTCAGGGGGAAATCAGCCCCAGCATTTT. Its protein is CASSLSGGNQPQHF.

Regarding this clone: This sample also contains other DNA sequences that code for the same CDR3. The rearrangement links TRBV9 to TRBJ2-1; 8 bases are a match to TRBD2. CDR1 is SGDLS and CDR2 is YYNGEE in the germline V gene. The trim removed 3 bases at V and 0 bases at J, leaving 5 bases unmatched. The CDR3 sequence is 16 residues long. As DNA, the CDR3 is TGTGCCAGCAGCGCAACTAGCGGTAGCTCCTACAATGAGCAGTTCTTC. It encodes CASSATSGSSYNEQFF.

The chain uses TRBV7-7 and TRBJ2-1; the match to TRBD2 covers 8 bases. Trimming took 5 bases from V and 0 from J; bases not matched to a gene: 9. CDR3 length equals 17 residues. CDR1 SSHAT and CDR2 FNYEAQ come from the germline V gene (reference sequence). The CDR3 loop reads CASSKSGGLSSYNEQFF. CDR3 nucleotide sequence: TGTGCCAGCAGCAAAAGCGGGGGCCTGAGCTCCTACAATGAGCAGTTCTTC.

The rearrangement joins TRBV19 to TRBJ2-3, with 8 nucleotides matching TRBD1. The CDR3 is 13 amino acids. The germline V gene encodes CDR1 LNHDA and CDR2 SQIVND (reference sequence). V lost 9 bases, J lost 4 bases, and 6 bases stayed unmatched. The CDR3 sequence is CARTGGAPDTQYF. CDR3 nucleotide sequence: TGTGCCAGAACAGGGGGAGCCCCAGATACGCAGTATTTT. The full variable domain, completed using reference TRBV19 and TRBJ2-3, is DGGITQSPKYLFRKEGQNVTLSCEQNLNHDAMYWYRQDPGQGLRLIYYSQIVNDFQKGDIAEGYSVSREKKESFPLTVTSAQKNPTAFYLCARTGGAPDTQYFGPGTRLTVL.

J is TRBJ1-3 and V is TRBV15; TRBD1 matches 7 bases. CDR1 is LNHNV, CDR2 YYDKDF, per germline (reference sequence). This CDR3 has 16 amino acids. The J segment lost 0 bases and the V segment lost 3 bases, leaving 5 bases of the junction unmatched. This CDR3 reads CATSSPDRASGNTIYF. The CDR3 nucleotides read TGTGCCACCAGCAGTCCAGACAGGGCCTCTGGAAACACCATATATTTT. Looking up the rest from reference TRBV15 and TRBJ1-3 gives the full variable domain: DAMVIQNPRYQVTQFGKPVTLSCSQTLNHNVMYWYQQKSSQAPKLLFHYYDKDFNNEADTPDNFQSRRPNTSFCFLDIRSPGLGDTAMYLCATSSPDRASGNTIYFGEGSWLTVV.

The chain employs TRBV4-1 and TRBJ2-7; TRBD1 matches 7 bases. V gave up 4 bases and J gave up 4 bases; unmatched junction bases: 10. CDR1 and CDR2 from the germline V gene are MGHRA and YSYEKL. The CDR3 is 15 amino acids. The CDR3 sequence: CASSLHPGTAYEQYF. In DNA, the CDR3 is TGCGCCAGCAGCCTTCACCCCGGGACAGCTTACGAGCAGTACTTC.

This clone showed up just once. The rearrangement uses TRBV4-2 and TRBJ1-5; 8 bases line up with TRBD1. This CDR3 is 17 amino acids long. Germline CDR1 LGHNA, CDR2 YNFKEQ. Trimming took 1 base from V and 6 from J; bases not matched to a gene: 11. Here the CDR3 reads CASSQVGDRSLGQPQHF. CDR3 coding DNA: TGTGCCAGCAGCCAAGTCGGGGACAGGAGTCTCGGTCAGCCCCAGCATTTT.

The chain joins TRBV6-5 to TRBJ1-1; D is uncertain. V was pared by 11 bases and J by 11 bases, with 27 bases between. Per the germline V gene, CDR1 is MNHEY and CDR2 is SVGAGI. This CDR3 region has 14 residues. CDR3 DNA: TGTGCCGTCTGGGTAAGAGGCACGGCGGATGCCGCTTTCTTT. It codes for CAVWVRGTADAAFF.

The chain employs TRBV7-8 and TRBJ1-2, with 10 nucleotides matching TRBD1. The ends lost 3 bases at V and 8 bases at J; junction bases unmatched: 6. Germline CDR1 reads SGHVS; CDR2 reads FQNEAQ. The CDR3 is 14 residues long. Here the CDR3 DNA reads TGTGCCAGCAGCTTCGGACAGGGGGAAGGAGGCTACACCTTC. This codes for CASSFGQGEGGYTF.

This clone appeared once. This chain uses TRBV4-1 with TRBJ2-5, with D maybe TRBD2 (6 bases). The CDR3 consists of 16 residues. The germline gives CDR1 MGHRA, CDR2 YSYEKL. V was pared by 4 bases and J by 2 bases, with 17 bases between. The DNA of the CDR3 is TGCGCCAGCAGCCCAATGACTAGTGGCGGGCAAGAGACCCAGTACTTC. Encoded protein: CASSPMTSGGQETQYF.

V is TRBV2 and J is TRBJ2-5; 10 nucleotides agree with TRBD2. The CDR3 extends over 13 amino acids. V dropped 8 bases and J dropped 10; count of bases not matched to a gene: 10. Germline assignment: CDR1 SNHLY and CDR2 FYNNEI. The CDR3 here is CASGLVIAGGQYF. Here the CDR3 DNA reads TGTGCCAGCGGGTTGGTAATAGCGGGGGGCCAGTACTTC.

This clone was picked up one time. The rearrangement uses TRBV28 and TRBJ1-2; TRBD1 might be the D (5 bases). CDR3 length equals 15 residues. V lost 5 bases and J lost 7, with 20 bases in between. CDR1 is MDHEN and CDR2 is SYDVKM in the germline V gene. CDR3 region: CASSPTSGGLGGYTF. For the CDR3, the DNA is TGTGCCAGCAGTCCCACCTCGGGGGGATTGGGTGGCTACACCTTC.

The rearrangement links TRBV11-2 to TRBJ2-6; D is unresolved. Looked up from germline, CDR1 is SGHAT and CDR2 is FQNNGV. The V gene lost 5 bases and the J gene lost 0 bases, with 14 bases spanning the gap. This CDR3 region has 17 residues. This chain's CDR3 is CASSVQPTSSGANVLTF. As DNA, the CDR3 is TGTGCCAGCAGCGTCCAACCGACTTCCTCTGGGGCCAACGTCCTGACTTTC. Together with reference TRBV11-2 and TRBJ2-6, the CDR3 gives the full variable domain: EAGVAQSPRYKIIEKRQSVAFWCNPISGHATLYWYQQILGQGPKLLIQFQNNGVVDDSQLPKDRFSAERLKGVDSTLKIQPAKLEDSAVYLCASSVQPTSSGANVLTFGAGSRLTVL.

The chain employs TRBV5-1 and TRBJ1-2; 12 bases fit TRBD1. CDR1 is SGHRS, CDR2 YFSETQ, per germline. The CDR3 sequence is 16 residues long. V gave up 4 bases and J gave up 3 bases; unmatched junction bases: 7. CDR3 sequence (DNA): TGCGCCAGCAGCCCGGGACAGGGGGCGATGGACTATGGCTACACCTTC. It yields the protein CASSPGQGAMDYGYTF.

The chain links TRBV28 to TRBJ1-2; no clear D. The CDR3 totals 13 residues. Trimming pared 8 bases from V and 2 bases from J, leaving 12 bases between. Germline values: CDR1 MDHEN, CDR2 SYDVKM. The CDR3 loop is CASRGAGNYGYTF. CDR3 coding DNA: TGTGCCAGCCGGGGAGCTGGGAACTATGGCTACACCTTC.